This is a list of T cell receptor beta chains from one sample in a study of T cells in Graves' hyperthyroidism and ophthalmopathy. TCRdb reprocessed the multiplex PCR reads with MiXCR, giving one entry per CDR3 protein. The table shows some 600,000 distinct CDR3 sequences, with about 15% occurring only once. The sequenced sample was blood. All receptors come from a woman aged 25-40 years with Graves' hyperthyroidism that later progressed to Graves' ophthalmopathy. Both conserved end residues are part of each CDR3. A D gene is named only where the DNA matches it firmly. Size is stated for part of the rows, as once, few or many counts, or as a class when the clone is expanded.

v_gene	j_gene	d_gene	abundance	CDR3aa	CDR3nt
TRBV27	TRBJ1-1	NA	many	CASSLSNQVNTEAFF	TGTGCCAGCAGTTTATCGAATCAGGTGAACACTGAAGCTTTCTTT
TRBV30	TRBJ2-5	NA	many	CAWDTSWYQETQYF	TGTGCCTGGGACACTTCATGGTACCAAGAGACCCAGTACTTC
TRBV6-2/TRBV6-3	TRBJ1-4	TRBD1	NA	CASSLAGGGNEKLFF	TGTGCCAGCAGTTTGGCAGGGGGCGGGAATGAAAAACTGTTTTTT
TRBV5-1	TRBJ2-7	TRBD1	many	CASSPGTGGDEQYF	TGCGCCAGCAGCCCCGGGACAGGGGGGGACGAGCAGTACTTC
TRBV7-3	TRBJ1-4	NA	few	CASSSLPGHLNEKLFF	TGTGCCAGCAGCTCCCTTCCGGGACACCTTAATGAAAAACTGTTTTTT
TRBV6-2/TRBV6-3	TRBJ1-2	NA	many	CASSPDWGYTF	TGTGCCAGCAGTCCTGACTGGGGCTACACCTTC
TRBV18	TRBJ1-6	NA	few	CASSDKNNSPLHF	TGTGCCAGCTCAGACAAGAATAATTCACCCCTCCACTTT
TRBV5-1	TRBJ1-4	NA	many	CASSLGTAEKLFF	TGCGCCAGCAGCTTGGGGACAGCTGAAAAACTGTTTTTT
TRBV10-1	TRBJ1-5	NA	many	CASSVESSNQPQHF	TGCGCCAGCAGTGTTGAGTCTAGCAATCAGCCCCAGCATTTT
TRBV9	TRBJ2-1	NA	many	CASSGLGNEQFF	TGTGCCAGCAGCGGGTTAGGGAATGAGCAGTTCTTC
TRBV7-8	TRBJ1-5	TRBD1	many	CASSSELTGTQPQHF	TGTGCCAGCAGCTCTGAGTTGACAGGGACTCAGCCCCAGCATTTT
TRBV5-1	TRBJ2-2	NA	many	CASSLFPESTGELFF	TGCGCCAGCAGCTTGTTTCCGGAGAGCACCGGGGAGCTGTTTTTT
TRBV5-5	TRBJ2-1	NA	many	CASIPGPQRSPDNEQFF	TGTGCCAGCATCCCGGGCCCCCAGCGGAGTCCGGACAATGAGCAGTTCTTC
TRBV6-1	TRBJ1-5	TRBD1	many	CASRGQGALGHF	TGTGCCAGCAGGGGACAGGGTGCTCTAGGGCATTTT
TRBV5-1	TRBJ1-2	NA	many	CASSFAGNGYTF	TGCGCCAGCAGCTTTGCTGGGAATGGCTACACCTTC
TRBV29-1	TRBJ1-2	NA	many	CSVVRGALGYTF	TGCAGCGTTGTGAGGGGAGCTCTTGGCTACACCTTC
TRBV6-2/TRBV6-3	TRBJ2-7	TRBD2	NA	CASSYDASGSREQYF	TGTGCCAGCAGTTACGATGCTAGCGGGAGTCGGGAGCAGTACTTC
TRBV12-3/TRBV12-4	TRBJ2-7	TRBD2	few	CASSGRGTSSLYEQYF	TGTGCCAGCAGTGGTAGGGGGACTAGCAGTCTTTACGAGCAGTACTTC
TRBV5-1	TRBJ1-2	TRBD1	few	CASSPRTGVYGYTF	TGCGCCAGCAGCCCGAGGACAGGGGTCTATGGCTACACCTTC
TRBV19	TRBJ1-1	NA	many	CASSINLVMNTEAFF	TGTGCCAGTAGTATTAATCTCGTCATGAACACTGAAGCTTTCTTT
TRBV11-2	TRBJ2-7	NA	many	CASSLVYEQYF	TGTGCCAGCAGCTTAGTCTACGAGCAGTACTTC
TRBV24-1	TRBJ2-1	TRBD2	many	CATSDPGLAGGPVNEQFF	TGTGCCACCAGTGATCCGGGACTAGCGGGAGGGCCCGTCAATGAGCAGTTCTTC
TRBV5-1	TRBJ2-3	TRBD1	many	CASSPGQVSDTQYF	TGCGCCAGCAGCCCGGGACAGGTATCAGATACGCAGTATTTT
TRBV19	TRBJ1-1	NA	many	CASISGYTEAFF	TGTGCCAGTATTTCAGGTTACACTGAAGCTTTCTTT
TRBV5-1	TRBJ2-7	NA	NA	CASRRGQDYEQYF	TGCGCCAGCCGTAGAGGACAAGACTACGAGCAGTACTTC
TRBV6-1	TRBJ2-7	TRBD2	NA	CASSPGPPSGTYEQYF	TGTGCCAGCAGTCCCGGCCCCCCTAGCGGCACCTACGAGCAGTACTTC
TRBV4-1	TRBJ2-1	NA	few	CASSQALNRNEQFF	TGCGCCAGCAGCCAAGCGCTTAACCGCAATGAGCAGTTCTTC
TRBV7-2	TRBJ2-5	NA	NA	CASRFLEETQYF	TGTGCCAGCAGGTTCCTGGAAGAGACCCAGTACTTC